This TCR beta chain was recovered during a study of response to subunit inactivated influenza vaccine. Study-level points and caveats: The authors put forward the suggestion that each seasonal influenza vaccination may bring in only a limited number of new T cells.

Using its own MiXCR run on the RT-PCR reads, TCRdb lists one record per CDR3 protein. The sample has roughly 630,000 distinct CDR3 sequences; 12% to 15% are singletons. V was pared by 5 bases and J by 3 bases, with 13 bases between. The germline gives CDR1 SGHTA, CDR2 FQGTGA. This CDR3 has 14 residues. About this clonotype itself: What it binds is unknown.

The chain employs TRBV7-3 and TRBJ1-1; TRBD1 might be the D (6 bases). Specimen: PBMCs from blood, collected about 14 days before vaccination. The sequence was collected from a man in his fifties or sixties who received an inactivated influenza vaccine. CDR3 in amino acids: CASSPGAWDTEAFF. The CDR3 coding sequence is TGTGCCAGCAGCCCGGGGGCATGGGACACTGAAGCTTTCTTT.